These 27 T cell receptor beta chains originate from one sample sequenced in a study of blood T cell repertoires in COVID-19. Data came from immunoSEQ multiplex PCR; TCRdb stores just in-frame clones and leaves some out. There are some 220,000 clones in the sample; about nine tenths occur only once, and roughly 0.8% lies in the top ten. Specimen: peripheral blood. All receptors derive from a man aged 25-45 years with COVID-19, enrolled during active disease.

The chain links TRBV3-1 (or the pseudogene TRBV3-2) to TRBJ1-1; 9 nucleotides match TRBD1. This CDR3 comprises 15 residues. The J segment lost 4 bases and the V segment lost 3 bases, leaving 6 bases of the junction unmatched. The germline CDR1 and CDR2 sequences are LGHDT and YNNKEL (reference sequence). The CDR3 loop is CASSQWGQGPTEAFF. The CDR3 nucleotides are TGTGCCAGCAGCCAGTGGGGACAGGGCCCCACTGAAGCTTTCTTT.

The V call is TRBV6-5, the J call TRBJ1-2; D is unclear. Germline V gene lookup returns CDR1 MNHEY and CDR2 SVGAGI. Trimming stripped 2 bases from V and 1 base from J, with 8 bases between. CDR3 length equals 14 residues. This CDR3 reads CASSYREYNYGYTF. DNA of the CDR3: TGTGCCAGCAGTTACCGGGAGTATAACTATGGCTACACCTTC.

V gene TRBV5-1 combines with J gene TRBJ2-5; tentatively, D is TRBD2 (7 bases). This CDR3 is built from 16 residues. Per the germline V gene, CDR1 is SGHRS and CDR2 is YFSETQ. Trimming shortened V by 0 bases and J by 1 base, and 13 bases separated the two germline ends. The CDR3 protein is CASSLDVGGRQETQYF. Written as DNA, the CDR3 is TGCGCCAGCAGCTTGGACGTGGGGGGGCGCCAAGAGACCCAGTACTTC.

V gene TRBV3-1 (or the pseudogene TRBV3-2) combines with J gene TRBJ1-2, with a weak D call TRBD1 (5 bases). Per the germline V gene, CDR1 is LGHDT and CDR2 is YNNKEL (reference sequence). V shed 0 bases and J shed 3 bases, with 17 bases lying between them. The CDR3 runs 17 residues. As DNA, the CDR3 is TGTGCCAGCAGCCAAGATATTTTGGGGGGAGGCTACTATGGCTACACCTTC. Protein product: CASSQDILGGGYYGYTF.

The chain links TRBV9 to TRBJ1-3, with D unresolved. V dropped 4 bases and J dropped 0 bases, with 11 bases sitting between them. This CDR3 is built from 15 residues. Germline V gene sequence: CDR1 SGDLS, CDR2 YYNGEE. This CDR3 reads CASSLTRDSGNTIYF. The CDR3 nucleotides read TGTGCCAGCAGCCTCACGAGGGACTCTGGAAACACCATATATTTT.

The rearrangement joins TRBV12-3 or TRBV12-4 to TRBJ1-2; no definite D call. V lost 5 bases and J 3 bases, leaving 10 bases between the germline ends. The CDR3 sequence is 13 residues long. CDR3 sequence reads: CASSPGKDYGYTF. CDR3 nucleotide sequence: TGTGCCAGCAGTCCGGGTAAGGACTATGGCTACACCTTC.

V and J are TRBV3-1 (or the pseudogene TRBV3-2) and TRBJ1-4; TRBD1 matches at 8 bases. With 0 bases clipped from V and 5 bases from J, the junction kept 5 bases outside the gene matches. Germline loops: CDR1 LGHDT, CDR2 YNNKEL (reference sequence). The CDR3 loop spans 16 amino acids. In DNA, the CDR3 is TGTGCCAGCAGCCAAGAAGCCCGGACAGGGAATGAAAAACTGTTTTTT. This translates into CASSQEARTGNEKLFF.

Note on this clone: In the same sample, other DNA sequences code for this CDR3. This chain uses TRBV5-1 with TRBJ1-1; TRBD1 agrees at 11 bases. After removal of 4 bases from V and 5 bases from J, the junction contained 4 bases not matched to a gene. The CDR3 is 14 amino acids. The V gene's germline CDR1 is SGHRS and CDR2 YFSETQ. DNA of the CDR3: TGCGCCAGCAGCCCGGGACAGGGGGGGACTGAAGCTTTCTTT. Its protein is CASSPGQGGTEAFF.

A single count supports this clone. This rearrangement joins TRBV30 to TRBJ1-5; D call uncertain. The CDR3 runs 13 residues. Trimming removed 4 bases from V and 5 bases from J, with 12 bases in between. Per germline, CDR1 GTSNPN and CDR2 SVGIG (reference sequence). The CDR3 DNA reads TGTGCCTGGACCAGGAACGAAGATCAGCCCCAGCATTTT. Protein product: CAWTRNEDQPQHF.

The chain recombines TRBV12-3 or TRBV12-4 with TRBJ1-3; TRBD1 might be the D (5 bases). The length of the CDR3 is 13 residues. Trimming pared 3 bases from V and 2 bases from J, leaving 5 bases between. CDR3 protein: CASSFRAGNTIYF. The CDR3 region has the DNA TGTGCCAGCAGTTTCAGGGCTGGAAACACCATATATTTT.

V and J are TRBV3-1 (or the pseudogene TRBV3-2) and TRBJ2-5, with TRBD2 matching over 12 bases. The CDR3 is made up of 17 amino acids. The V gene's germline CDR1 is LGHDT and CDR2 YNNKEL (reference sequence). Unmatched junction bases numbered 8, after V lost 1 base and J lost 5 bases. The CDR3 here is CASSQVLPSGGDETQYF. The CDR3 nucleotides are TGTGCCAGCAGCCAAGTTCTTCCTAGCGGGGGGGATGAGACCCAGTACTTC.

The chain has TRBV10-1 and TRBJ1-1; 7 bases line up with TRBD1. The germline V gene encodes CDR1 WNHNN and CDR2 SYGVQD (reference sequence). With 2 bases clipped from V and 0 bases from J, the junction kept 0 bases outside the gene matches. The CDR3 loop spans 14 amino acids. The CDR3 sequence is CASSEGQVNTEAFF. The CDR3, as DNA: TGCGCCAGCAGTGAGGGACAGGTGAACACTGAAGCTTTCTTT.

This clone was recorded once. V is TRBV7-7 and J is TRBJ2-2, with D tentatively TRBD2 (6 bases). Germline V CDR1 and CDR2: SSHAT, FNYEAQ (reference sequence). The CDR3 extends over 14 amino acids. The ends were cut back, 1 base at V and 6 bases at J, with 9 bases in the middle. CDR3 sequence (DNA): TGTGCCAGCAGCTTAGACCCGGGGGCCGGGGAGCTGTTTTTT. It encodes CASSLDPGAGELFF.

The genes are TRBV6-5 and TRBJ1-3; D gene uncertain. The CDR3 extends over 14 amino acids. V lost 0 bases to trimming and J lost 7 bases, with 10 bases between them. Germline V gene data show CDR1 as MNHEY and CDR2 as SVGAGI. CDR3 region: CASSYSPSRNTIYF. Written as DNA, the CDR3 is TGTGCCAGCAGTTACTCCCCGTCTCGGAACACCATATATTTT.

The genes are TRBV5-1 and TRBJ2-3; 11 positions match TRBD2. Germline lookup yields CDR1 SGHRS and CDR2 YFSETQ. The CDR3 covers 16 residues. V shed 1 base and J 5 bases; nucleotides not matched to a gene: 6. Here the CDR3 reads CASSLPSGGRGDTQYF. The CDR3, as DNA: TGCGCCAGCAGCTTGCCTAGCGGGGGGCGGGGAGATACGCAGTATTTT.

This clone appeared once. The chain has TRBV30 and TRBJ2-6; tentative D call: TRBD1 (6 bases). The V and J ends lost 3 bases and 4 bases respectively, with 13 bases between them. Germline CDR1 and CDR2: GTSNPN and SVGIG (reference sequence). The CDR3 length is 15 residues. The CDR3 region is CAWRKTGMGANVLTF. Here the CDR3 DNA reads TGTGCCTGGAGGAAAACAGGGATGGGGGCCAACGTCCTGACTTTC.

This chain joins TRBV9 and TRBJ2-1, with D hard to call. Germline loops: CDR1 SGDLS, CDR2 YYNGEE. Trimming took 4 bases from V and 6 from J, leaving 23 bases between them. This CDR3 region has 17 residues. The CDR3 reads CASSRTSTSNLGNEQFF. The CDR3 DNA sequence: TGTGCCAGCAGCCGAACGTCGACTTCCAACCTCGGCAATGAGCAGTTCTTC.

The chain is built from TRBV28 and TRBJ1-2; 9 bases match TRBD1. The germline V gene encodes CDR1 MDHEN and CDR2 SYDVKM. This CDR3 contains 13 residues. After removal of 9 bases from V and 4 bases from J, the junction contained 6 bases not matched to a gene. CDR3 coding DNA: TGTGCCAGTCTACAGGGGGCAGGCTATGGCTACACCTTC. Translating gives CASLQGAGYGYTF.

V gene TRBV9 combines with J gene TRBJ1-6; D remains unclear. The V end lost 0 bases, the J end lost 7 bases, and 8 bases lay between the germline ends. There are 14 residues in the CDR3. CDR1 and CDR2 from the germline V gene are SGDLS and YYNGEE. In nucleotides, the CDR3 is TGTGCCAGCAGCGTAGGGGTGGAGAATTCACCCCTCCACTTT. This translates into CASSVGVENSPLHF.

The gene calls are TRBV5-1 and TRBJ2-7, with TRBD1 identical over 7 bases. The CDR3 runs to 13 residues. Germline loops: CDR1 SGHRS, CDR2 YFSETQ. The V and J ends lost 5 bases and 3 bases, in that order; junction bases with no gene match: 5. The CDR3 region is CASRSGTDYEQYF. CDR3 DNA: TGCGCCAGCAGGTCCGGGACAGACTACGAGCAGTACTTC.

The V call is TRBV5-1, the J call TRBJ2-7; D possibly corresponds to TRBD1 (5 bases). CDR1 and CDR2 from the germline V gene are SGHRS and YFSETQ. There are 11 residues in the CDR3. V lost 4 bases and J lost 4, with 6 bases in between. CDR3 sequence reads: CASSGAYEQYF. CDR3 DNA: TGCGCCAGCAGCGGGGCATACGAGCAGTACTTC.

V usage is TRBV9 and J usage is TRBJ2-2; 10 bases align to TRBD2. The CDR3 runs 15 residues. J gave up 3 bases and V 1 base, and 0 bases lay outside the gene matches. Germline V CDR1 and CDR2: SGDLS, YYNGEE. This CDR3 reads CASSVLAGDTGELFF. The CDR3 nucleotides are TGTGCCAGCAGCGTACTAGCGGGGGACACCGGGGAGCTGTTTTTT.

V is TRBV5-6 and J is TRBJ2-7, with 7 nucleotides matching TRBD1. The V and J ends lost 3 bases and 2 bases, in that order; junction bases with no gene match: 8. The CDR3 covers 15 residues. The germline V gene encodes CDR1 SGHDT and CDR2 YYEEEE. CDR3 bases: TGTGCCAGCAGCTGGACCGGGACAGTGACCTACGAGCAGTACTTC. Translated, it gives CASSWTGTVTYEQYF.

The CDR3 here is CASRTLGASNTGELFF. In DNA, the CDR3 is TGTGCCAGCAGAACGCTGGGGGCCAGCAACACCGGGGAGCTGTTTTTT. V usage is TRBV11-2 and J usage is TRBJ2-2, with D perhaps TRBD1 (6 bases). The CDR3 is made up of 16 amino acids. V was shortened by 6 bases and J by 2 bases, with 16 bases between the two germline ends. The germline gives CDR1 SGHAT, CDR2 FQNNGV.

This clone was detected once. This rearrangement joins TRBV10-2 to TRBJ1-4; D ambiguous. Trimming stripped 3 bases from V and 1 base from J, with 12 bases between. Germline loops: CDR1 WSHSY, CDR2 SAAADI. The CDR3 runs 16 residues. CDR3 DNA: TGCGCCAGCAGTGATTTGTACGGAGAAACTAATGAAAAACTGTTTTTT. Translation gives CASSDLYGETNEKLFF.

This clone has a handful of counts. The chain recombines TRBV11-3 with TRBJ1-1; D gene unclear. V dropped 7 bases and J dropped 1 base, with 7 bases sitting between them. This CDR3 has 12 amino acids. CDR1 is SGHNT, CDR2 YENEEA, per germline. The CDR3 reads CASIMANTEAFF. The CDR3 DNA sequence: TGTGCCAGCATAATGGCGAACACTGAAGCTTTCTTT.

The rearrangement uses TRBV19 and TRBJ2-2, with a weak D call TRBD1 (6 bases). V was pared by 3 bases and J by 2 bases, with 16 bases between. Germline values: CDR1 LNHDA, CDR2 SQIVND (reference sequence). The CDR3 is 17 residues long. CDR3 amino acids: CASSIGEGGHNTGELFF. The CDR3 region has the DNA TGTGCCAGTAGTATCGGTGAAGGGGGACATAACACCGGGGAGCTGTTTTTT.